This T cell receptor beta chain is from a study of T cell responses to AZD1222 COVID-19 vaccine. On the study more broadly: Pooling was applied to second doses at about 4 or about 12 weeks. The study, taken as a whole, reports: Clonal diversity was possibly underestimated, and the donors were mostly white British, with more females. Researchers took repertoire samples only after the peak T cell response had come. Variant regions that are unmutated are reportedly the target of nearly half of spike-specific TCRs.

This CDR3 comprises 14 residues. V lost 7 bases, J lost 6 bases, and 10 bases stayed unmatched. CDR1 is LNHDA and CDR2 is SQIVND in the germline V gene (reference sequence). Data came from immunoSEQ multiplex PCR; TCRdb stores just in-frame clones and leaves some out. The table lists over 110,000 clones, around nine tenths of them singletons, with approximately 5.7% in the top ten. This clone turned up a few times. Its antigen is unknown. This clonotype originated in an adult in good health. Sequencing was performed on peripheral blood, taken on day 0 of AZD1222 vaccination. The V and J genes are TRBV19 and TRBJ1-2, with 8 bases lining up with TRBD1. The CDR3 coding sequence is TGTGCCAGTAACCCGACAGGGGTTCACGATGGCTACACCTTC. It encodes CASNPTGVHDGYTF. The variable domain in full, with the rest retrieved from reference TRBV19 and TRBJ1-2, is DGGITQSPKYLFRKEGQNVTLSCEQNLNHDAMYWYRQDPGQGLRLIYYSQIVNDFQKGDIAEGYSVSREKKESFPLTVTSAQKNPTAFYLCASNPTGVHDGYTFGSGTRLTVV.